This entry lists 14 T cell receptor beta chains sequenced from one sample in a study of blood T cell repertoires in COVID-19. The protocol was immunoSEQ multiplex PCR, while the TCRdb copy is restricted to in-frame clones and leaves out a portion. The data hold about 150,000 clones, with more than 80% observed a single time. Sample: peripheral blood. These receptors originate from a man aged 70-80 years with acute or convalescent COVID-19.

The chain uses TRBV5-1 and TRBJ2-2, with 7 bases aligning to TRBD1. The germline V gene encodes CDR1 SGHRS and CDR2 YFSETQ. V was clipped by 4 bases and J by 0 bases; unmatched bases: 6. The CDR3 is 16 residues long. CDR3 in amino acids: CASSLGTDTNTGELFF. The CDR3 DNA sequence: TGCGCCAGCAGCCTCGGGACAGATACGAACACCGGGGAGCTGTTTTTT.

The chain recombines TRBV4-1 with TRBJ2-7, with 12 bases identical to TRBD2. The CDR3 loop spans 17 amino acids. CDR1 is MGHRA, CDR2 YSYEKL, per germline. With 3 bases clipped from V and 0 bases from J, the junction kept 6 bases outside the gene matches. CDR3 region: CASSQASGRGFSYEQYF. The CDR3 DNA follows: TGCGCCAGCAGCCAGGCTAGCGGGAGGGGATTCTCCTACGAGCAGTACTTC.

V usage is TRBV19 and J usage is TRBJ1-5; TRBD1 agrees at 7 bases. Germline CDR1 reads LNHDA; CDR2 reads SQIVND (reference sequence). CDR3 length: 15 amino acids. The trim removed 6 bases at V and 4 bases at J, leaving 9 bases unmatched. The CDR3 DNA sequence: TGTGCCAGTAGCCTACCGGGACAGCAAAATCAGCCCCAGCATTTT. Its translation is CASSLPGQQNQPQHF.

The rearrangement links TRBV29-1 to TRBJ2-3; 12 bases align to TRBD2. V was pared by 3 bases and J by 4 bases, with 11 bases of the junction left unmatched. This CDR3 region has 17 residues. The germline V gene has CDR1 SQVTM and CDR2 ANQGSEA. The CDR3 here is CSVDVRRTSGTADTQYF. The CDR3 nucleotides read TGCAGCGTTGATGTCCGTCGGACTAGCGGGACCGCAGATACGCAGTATTTT.

The chain carries TRBV29-1 and TRBJ2-1; 7 bases match TRBD2. The CDR3 has 13 amino acids. With 7 bases clipped from V and 7 bases from J, the junction kept 10 bases outside the gene matches. Per germline, CDR1 SQVTM and CDR2 ANQGSEA. In DNA, the CDR3 is TGCAGCGATATAGCGGGTGGGGCGAATGAGCAGTTCTTC. Its protein is CSDIAGGANEQFF.

V and J are TRBV2 and TRBJ2-3; D might be TRBD1 (5 bases). The CDR3 is 13 residues long. Trimming took 7 bases from V and 2 from J, leaving 10 bases between them. CDR1 is SNHLY, CDR2 FYNNEI, per germline. In nucleotides, the CDR3 is TGTGCCAGCAAGAAGGGGTCCACAGATACGCAGTATTTT. This translates into CASKKGSTDTQYF.

The V and J genes are TRBV18 and TRBJ2-4, with 12 positions matching TRBD2. CDR3 length equals 20 residues. Germline V CDR1 and CDR2: KGHSH, LQKENI. V gave up 0 bases and J gave up 0 bases; unmatched junction bases: 9. CDR3 sequence: CASSPPDGGLAGLAKNIQYF. The CDR3 bases are TGTGCCAGCTCACCACCGGATGGCGGACTAGCGGGGTTAGCCAAAAACATTCAGTACTTC.

V is TRBV7-6 and J is TRBJ2-3, with 10 bases lining up with TRBD2. V dropped 6 bases and J dropped 5; count of bases not matched to a gene: 17. Germline CDR1 reads SGHVS; CDR2 reads FNYEAQ. The CDR3 consists of 18 residues. DNA of the CDR3: TGTGCCAGCAGTCCTCTTAATGGGCTAGCGGGAGTTGGAGATACGCAGTATTTT. Its translation: CASSPLNGLAGVGDTQYF. Full variable domain (rest looked up from reference TRBV7-6 and TRBJ2-3): GAGVSQSPRYKVTKRGQDVALRCDPISGHVSLYWYRQALGQGPEFLTYFNYEAQQDKSGLPNDRFSAERPEGSISTLTIQRTEQRDSAMYRCASSPLNGLAGVGDTQYFGPGTRLTVL.

The chain carries TRBV12-5 and TRBJ2-7; D is undetermined. The length of the CDR3 is 11 residues. Germline CDR1 and CDR2: LGHNT and FRNRAP. V was pared by 2 bases and J by 3 bases, with 2 bases between. In DNA form, the CDR3 reads TGTGCTAGTGGTTTGTACTACGAGCAGTACTTC. This sequence encodes CASGLYYEQYF.

This sequence joins TRBV7-3 and TRBJ1-5; 7 nucleotides line up with TRBD1. CDR1 SGHTA and CDR2 FQGTGA come from the germline V gene. The CDR3 is made up of 21 amino acids. Unmatched junction bases numbered 19, after V lost 2 bases and J lost 0 bases. CDR3 amino acids: CASSLAHRVRGQSYSNQPQHF. CDR3 coding DNA: TGTGCCAGCAGCTTAGCTCATAGGGTTAGGGGGCAGAGTTATAGCAATCAGCCCCAGCATTTT.

The chain combines TRBV10-3 with TRBJ2-5, with 10 bases that match TRBD1. With V trimmed by 1 base and J by 4 bases, 6 bases remained unmatched. CDR3 length equals 16 residues. Per germline, CDR1 ENHRY and CDR2 SYGVKD. CDR3 in amino acids: CAISEFGTGDAETQYF. The CDR3 bases are TGTGCCATCAGTGAGTTCGGGACAGGGGACGCAGAGACCCAGTACTTC.

The genes are TRBV12-5 and TRBJ2-2; D perhaps matches TRBD1 (5 bases). Germline CDR1 LGHNT, CDR2 FRNRAP. The CDR3 sequence is 15 residues long. Deletions cut 3 bases from V and 4 bases from J, with 12 bases between. The CDR3 nucleotides are TGTGCTAGTGGTTTATCCCAGGGATTCACCGGGGAGCTGTTTTTT. It is translated as CASGLSQGFTGELFF.

This clone was detected once. An end of the junction differs from the germline gene, which may be a read error. The chain carries TRBV11-2 and TRBJ1-4; weak D call: TRBD1 (5 bases). This CDR3 region has 14 residues. Germline CDR1 is SGHAT and CDR2 is FQNNGV. The CDR3 protein is CASSLDSYNEKLFF. The CDR3 nucleotides read TGTGCCAGCAGCCTAGACAGTTATAATGAAAAACTGTTTTTT.

This chain uses TRBV15 with TRBJ2-1; the match to TRBD2 covers 13 bases. The germline V gene has CDR1 LNHNV and CDR2 YYDKDF (reference sequence). The CDR3 spans 21 residues. Trimming cost V 0 bases and J 0 bases; bases outside gene matches: 11. In DNA, the CDR3 is TGTGCCACCAGCAGAGATCGCCGGACTAGCGGGAGAGGACGCTCCTACAATGAGCAGTTCTTC. This codes for CATSRDRRTSGRGRSYNEQFF.